This TCR beta chain is from a study of T cells in Graves' hyperthyroidism and ophthalmopathy. This clonotype was seen repeatedly, ten times or more. Its antigen is undetermined. RNA transcripts gave rise to amplified TCR beta CDR3 regions. HTBI primers were employed in a first-round RT-PCR of the TCR CDR3. In TCRdb, the multiplex PCR reads were re-called with MiXCR into one record per CDR3 protein. The repertoire holds about 610,000 distinct CDR3 sequences, with about 45% as singletons. Overall study results and limits: Peripheral blood also featured most of the thyroid clonotypes expanded above 0.001.

The CDR3 spans 16 residues. Germline V gene sequence: CDR1 SGHRS, CDR2 YFSETQ. Trimming removed 4 bases from V and 5 bases from J; junction bases left unmatched: 10. Sequenced input: peripheral blood or thyroid tissue (not recorded which). The chain joins TRBV5-1 to TRBJ2-2, with 8 bases aligning to TRBD1. This receptor was identified in a woman aged 18-29 years with Graves' hyperthyroidism. CDR3 residues: CASSHGTGALTGELFF. The CDR3 DNA reads TGCGCCAGCAGCCACGGGACAGGCGCCCTAACCGGGGAGCTGTTTTTT.